This T cell receptor beta chain was identified in a study of beta chain features in type 1 diabetes (dated by TCRdb to 2016 to 2018). For context, the study as a whole: Mean age, gender distribution, total cell number and subset yield did not differ between patients and healthy donors. Regulatory and stem cell-like memory subsets were isolated from only 8 patients and roughly 8 healthy donors, whereas naive and central memory subsets came from all 28 donors. Across all samples, approximately 100 million sorted cells were examined, and cell number per subset correlated strongly with RNA yield. The study compared TCRB repertoires of sorted circulating CD4+ T cell subsets between recently diagnosed type 1 diabetes patients and matched healthy donors.

A distance of 7 bases separates the germline ends of V and J, which lose 5 bases and 2 bases respectively. The cysteine opens and the phenylalanine closes a CDR3 of 13 amino acids. CDR3 DNA is the only sequence kept; it has 39 bases, read in frame from the first base. As encoded in the germline V gene, CDR1 is SNHLY while CDR2 is FYNNEI. Notes on this clone: This receptor's antigen is unknown. Base qualities are not recorded, but no much larger clone differs from it by a single base.

All of the isolated RNA was reverse transcribed with the High Capacity cDNA Reverse Transcription Kit, so expressed TCRB transcripts were sequenced. Deep immunoSEQ sequencing was performed on naive, central memory and regulatory T cell samples, with an average of around 3.5 million total reads per sample. Sorted cells were lysed in RLT buffer, and RNA was extracted using DNase-treated RNeasy Micro or Mini kits according to cell number. To prevent cross-contamination, each cell subset was processed individually, whereas patient and healthy donor samples were processed jointly. The immunoSEQ multiplex PCR was used to amplify TCRB sequences from cDNA, yielding 87-bp fragments that span the CDR3 region. Amplicons were sequenced on the Illumina HiSeq platform. For the original study's pipeline: Synthetic template baselines were used to correct PCR bias computationally, reads within Hamming distance 2 were collapsed, and singletons that could not be merged were discarded. Reads were aligned to IMGT to assign V, D and J genes, CDR3 length, and insertions or deletions at six rearrangement sites. Within each subset, clonotype counts were normalized to the number of sorted cells before true diversity and Gini coefficients were calculated with the tcR R package. The overlap coefficient, calculated on TCRB nucleotide sequences, was used to measure repertoire sharing. Out-of-frame TCRB sequences from naive cells were analyzed to stand in for the pre-selection repertoire. Drawn from immuneACCESS, this table holds only the in-frame rearrangements with V and J called that TCRdb kept. Clones are partly lost; checked studies trace under half to an unresolved V gene and leave the rest unexplained. D and trimming come from the DNA, and the V and J calls and clone size come from that table. For this sample there are a few hundred thousand clones; roughly a fifth appear just once. The ten top clones hold about 0.045% of the sample.

Each donor gave one peripheral blood draw, approximately 0.11 L on average, collected into heparinised tubes. Naive, central memory, regulatory and stem cell-like memory CD4+ T cells were sorted on a BD FACSAria II using a panel including CD45RO, CCR7, CD25, CD127, CD95 and CD27. All sorted populations exceeded 98% purity. PBMCs were isolated immediately by Lymphoprep density gradient centrifugation and stained directly without culture. So that batch effects would be minimized, each experiment stained and sorted samples in pairs, pairing one healthy donor with one patient. Study-level results and caveats: Because small numbers of individuals were included in the HLA sub-analyses, any influence of HLA type on TCRB rearrangement was left unresolved. At VDJ recombination sites, patients with type 1 diabetes made fewer insertions and deleted more nucleotides, a pattern implying thymic rearrangement abnormalities. Naive, central memory and regulatory TCRB repertoires appeared to be more similar among patients than among healthy donors. A moderate but significant shortening of TCRB CDR3 length was observed in type 1 diabetes patients in all four CD4+ subsets. Shorter templates might have been favored by PCR, but patient and control samples were amplified and corrected together, so both groups would have been affected equally by any skew. Because cDNA was sequenced instead of genomic DNA, highly expressing activated cells could be over-represented, though the groups showed no difference in activation or CD3 levels.

The rearrangement combines TRBV2 with TRBJ1-5; the D gene lacks a confident call. The sequencing input was naive CD4+ T cells from blood. The cell subset or site label, read with the paper, signifies: true naive CD4+ T cells. This receptor was identified in a woman under 30 in good health. The CDR3 in this case is CASSREGNQPQHF. The DNA sequence reads TGTGCCAGCAGTCGCGAGGGCAATCAGCCCCAGCATTTT.